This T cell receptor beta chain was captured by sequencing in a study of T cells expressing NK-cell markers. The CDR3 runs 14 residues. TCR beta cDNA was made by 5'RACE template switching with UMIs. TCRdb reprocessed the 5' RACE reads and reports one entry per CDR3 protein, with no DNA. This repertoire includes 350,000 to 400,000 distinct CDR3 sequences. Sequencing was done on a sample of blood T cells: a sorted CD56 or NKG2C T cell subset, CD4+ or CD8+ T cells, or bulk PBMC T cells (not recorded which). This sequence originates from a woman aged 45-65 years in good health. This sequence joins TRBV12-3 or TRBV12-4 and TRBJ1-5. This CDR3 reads CASSLSGFNQPQHF.